This T cell receptor (beta chain) was profiled in a study of T cells in Graves' hyperthyroidism and ophthalmopathy. RNA transcripts served as the template for amplifying TCR beta CDR3 regions. A set of HTBI primers served as the primers for a first-round RT-PCR of the TCR CDR3. TCRdb itself ran the multiplex PCR reads through MiXCR, one entry per CDR3 protein. The top ten clones hold roughly 7.1% of a sample with nearly 600,000 distinct CDR3 sequences, approximately 15% of them seen once. Thyroid ultrasound, orbital computed tomography, clinical symptoms, and serum thyroxine and TRAb underpinned diagnoses. It was 8 to 10 ml of fresh peripheral blood that supplied the PBMCs. Study-level results: The model foresaw ophthalmopathy a median around 6 months prior to onset.

The CDR3 is 13 residues long. Germline CDR1 reads MDHEN; CDR2 reads SYDVKM. With 7 bases removed from V and 2 bases from J, the gap between germline ends came to 11 bases. The table lists this clonotype with many counts. Its target is unknown. Input material: blood. This TCR was sampled from a woman aged 18-30 years with Graves' ophthalmopathy. V gene TRBV28 combines with J gene TRBJ1-2; D not certain. The CDR3 loop reads CASTQNPNYGYTF. CDR3 nucleotide sequence: TGTGCCAGCACCCAAAACCCCAACTATGGCTACACCTTC.